The TCR beta chain under discussion was sequenced for a study of blood T cell repertoires in COVID-19. Study-level information: Sites across the United States, Italy and Spain contributed samples from acute and convalescent COVID-19. Nucleic acid was either cDNA or gDNA, and it came from T cells, B-cell-depleted T cells, or PBMCs.

TCRdb keeps only in-frame clones here, not all; method: immunoSEQ multiplex PCR. The profile shows some 100,000 clones, about 89% of them singletons. Looked up from germline, CDR1 is SGHRS and CDR2 is YFSETQ. This CDR3 contains 14 residues. Trimming took 7 bases from V and 0 from J; bases not matched to a gene: 7. Sequencing was done on a sample of peripheral blood. The clonotype was recovered from a human donor with active COVID-19. The donor label of this sample is uncertain. The chain is built from TRBV5-1 and TRBJ2-7; 7 bases map to TRBD1. CDR3 sequence reads: CASRKGASSYEQYF. In DNA form, the CDR3 reads TGCGCCAGCCGGAAGGGGGCGAGCTCCTACGAGCAGTACTTC.